The 10 T cell receptor beta chains below were found in one sample sequenced in a study of shared clonotypes between healthy human individuals. Profiling relied on immunoSEQ multiplex PCR, and the TCRdb table lists in-frame clones only, not all of them. The sample has under 750,000 clones, 72% seen once. Source material: memory CD4+ T cells sorted from blood. Subset defined: CD45RA-negative fraction. Source of these receptors: a woman in her thirties in good health.

This clone was seen just once. The chain uses TRBV5-1 and TRBJ1-1, with 7 bases lining up with TRBD1. Trimming at V came to 0 bases and at J to 10 bases, leaving 6 bases not matched to a gene. Germline V lookup: CDR1 SGHRS, CDR2 YFSETQ. This CDR3 contains 13 residues. The CDR3 region has the DNA TGCGCCAGCAGCTTGGGGGCAGGGGGTAGAGCTTTCTTT. It encodes CASSLGAGGRAFF.

The V and J genes are TRBV28 and TRBJ1-1, with 8 bases that match TRBD1. This CDR3 is 14 amino acids long. Germline CDR1 MDHEN, CDR2 SYDVKM. V lost 6 bases, J lost 11 bases, and 14 bases stayed unmatched. CDR3 protein: CASSSGGSLARAFF. CDR3 bases: TGTGCCAGCAGCTCAGGGGGCTCCTTAGCTAGGGCTTTCTTT.

This chain uses TRBV10-3 with TRBJ2-2, with D possibly TRBD1 on 5 matching bases. Germline V gene lookup returns CDR1 ENHRY and CDR2 SYGVKD. The CDR3 loop spans 16 amino acids. V was pared by 0 bases and J by 6 bases, with 14 bases between. Here the CDR3 reads CAISESWFREPGELFF. The DNA for the CDR3 is TGTGCCATCAGTGAGTCGTGGTTCAGGGAACCCGGGGAGCTGTTTTTT.

The J gene is TRBJ1-1, the V gene TRBV28; 8 bases line up with TRBD1. The CDR3 totals 16 residues. Germline trimming cut 0 bases from V and 2 bases from J; bases unmatched to any gene: 5. Germline V gives CDR1 MDHEN, CDR2 SYDVKM. CDR3 nucleotides: TGTGCCAGCAGTTTATGGGGCAGGGGGCGTAACACTGAAGCTTTCTTT. Its protein is CASSLWGRGRNTEAFF.

This clone was counted only a few times. The rearrangement links TRBV27 to TRBJ2-6; unclear D gene. There are 17 residues in the CDR3. Trimming cost V 0 bases and J 4 bases, with 13 bases left between them. Germline lookup yields CDR1 MNHEY and CDR2 SMNVEV (reference sequence). The CDR3: CASSLSITRFGANVLTF. CDR3 nucleotide sequence: TGTGCCAGCAGTTTATCCATAACGCGGTTCGGGGCCAACGTCCTGACTTTC.

This clone has ten or more counts. This chain joins TRBV14 and TRBJ2-2, with D perhaps TRBD1 (5 bases). Per the germline V gene, CDR1 is SGHDN and CDR2 is FVKESK. The CDR3 is 16 residues long. V lost 4 bases and J lost 4, with 16 bases in between. CDR3: CASSPPGLGATGELFF. The CDR3 DNA reads as TGTGCCAGCAGCCCTCCAGGGTTAGGGGCCACCGGGGAGCTGTTTTTT. Using reference TRBV14 and TRBJ2-2 for the parts outside the CDR3, the full variable domain is EAGVTQFPSHSVIEKGQTVTLRCDPISGHDNLYWYRRVMGKEIKFLLHFVKESKQDESGMPNNRFLAERTGGTYSTLKVQPAELEDSGVYFCASSPPGLGATGELFFGEGSRLTVL.

This clone was detected only once. The chain employs TRBV5-5 and TRBJ1-1, with a weak D call TRBD1 (6 bases). The CDR3 spans 13 residues. Looked up from germline, CDR1 is SGHKS and CDR2 is YYEKEE (reference sequence). V lost 5 bases, J lost 3 bases, and 11 bases lay in between. The DNA for the CDR3 is TGTGCCAGCAGTCTGAAGGGGGACACTGAAGCTTTCTTT. Translation gives CASSLKGDTEAFF.

The genes are TRBV9 and TRBJ1-2; 7 positions agree with TRBD1. Germline V gives CDR1 SGDLS, CDR2 YYNGEE. The CDR3 length is 16 residues. V gave up 3 bases and J gave up 0 bases; unmatched junction bases: 8. The CDR3 spells CASSAIQGTSNYGYTF. The CDR3 region has the DNA TGTGCCAGCAGCGCAATACAGGGGACGTCTAACTATGGCTACACCTTC.

The chain uses TRBV21-1 and TRBJ2-3; TRBD2, the table's D call, was not compared with the DNA. TRBV21-1 is noted as a pseudogene. This CDR3 comprises 19 residues. The CDR3 region is CASSKRWRLGGSSTDTQYF. CDR3 coding DNA: TGTGCCAGCAGCAAGCGGTGGAGGTTAGGCGGGAGTAGCACAGATACGCAGTATTTT.

This rearrangement joins TRBV4-1 to TRBJ2-1; 7 nucleotides align to TRBD1. The CDR3 length is 16 residues. Germline CDR1 is MGHRA and CDR2 is YSYEKL. J was trimmed by 5 bases and V by 4 bases; bases with no gene match: 11. The DNA of the CDR3 is TGCGCCAGCAGCCCCCGGGACAGTTGGGGGAACAATGAGCAGTTCTTC. This sequence encodes CASSPRDSWGNNEQFF.